The entry below gives a single T cell receptor beta chain sequence along with its context. The CDR3 is made up of 14 amino acids. Germline V gives CDR1 ENHRY, CDR2 SYGVKD. The germline V and J ends were trimmed by 2 bases and 2 bases, with 9 bases remaining between them. The data stem from a study of shared clonotypes between healthy human individuals. Terminally differentiated effector memory CD45RA+ cells were excluded by CCR7 positive selection of CD45RO-negative cells. Some clones are missing from TCRdb's copy, which holds only in-frame ones; the method was immunoSEQ multiplex PCR. The table shows around 1.9 million clones, with around 93% occurring only once.

J is TRBJ1-1 and V is TRBV10-3, with unresolved D. The source is a man aged 18 to 35 in good health. Some clones in this sample may be carry-over from other donors' samples. The sequenced sample was naive CD8+ T cells from PBMCs. CDR3 in DNA: TGTGCCATCAGTGAGCTGGCAGACAACACTGAAGCTTTCTTT. It is translated as CAISELADNTEAFF.